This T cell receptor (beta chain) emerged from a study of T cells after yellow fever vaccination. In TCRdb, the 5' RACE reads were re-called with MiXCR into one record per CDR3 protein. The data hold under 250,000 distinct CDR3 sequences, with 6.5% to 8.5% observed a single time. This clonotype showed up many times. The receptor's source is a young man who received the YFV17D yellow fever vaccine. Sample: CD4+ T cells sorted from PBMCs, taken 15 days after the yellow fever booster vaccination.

The CDR3: CASRGRESPEANTGELFF. The CDR3 nucleotides read TGTGCCAGCCGGGGGCGGGAGTCTCCAGAAGCGAACACCGGGGAGCTGTTTTTT. The V gene is TRBV6-1, the J gene TRBJ2-2; TRBD2 might be the D (7 bases). Trimming shortened V by 8 bases and J by 0 bases, and 22 bases separated the two germline ends. There are 18 residues in the CDR3. Per germline, CDR1 MNHNS and CDR2 SASEGT.